This is a list of T cell receptor beta chains from one sample in a study of blood T cell repertoires in COVID-19. The method was immunoSEQ multiplex PCR; TCRdb's version includes in-frame clones alone and lacks a portion of them. Of approximately 230,000 clones listed, 86% are singletons. Sequencing was done on a sample of peripheral blood. All receptors come from a man aged 25 to 45 who had recovered from COVID-19. CDR3s include the opening cysteine and the closing phenylalanine or tryptophan. A D gene is named only where the DNA matches it firmly.

j_gene,d_gene,v_gene,CDR3aa
TRBJ2-3,NA,TRBV20-1,CSALRGDTQYF
TRBJ2-7,TRBD1,TRBV25-1,CASSPRQGPHSYEQYF
TRBJ2-7,TRBD1,TRBV9,CASSGRDSSYEQYF
TRBJ1-1,NA,TRBV20-1,CSAGMNTEAFF
TRBJ1-1,TRBD1,TRBV5-6,CASSRTGGYTEAFF
TRBJ1-4,TRBD1,TRBV15,CATSRDRQGLGEKLFF
TRBJ1-2,NA,TRBV27,CASSPRRVDGYTF
TRBJ2-5,NA,TRBV11-2,CASSPGEYQETQYF
TRBJ2-3,NA,TRBV6-5,CASSSNLADTQYF
TRBJ2-7,NA,TRBV19,CASSPSGYEQYF
TRBJ2-1,NA,TRBV20-1,CSVLRINEQFF
TRBJ2-2,TRBD2,TRBV7-2,CASSFGGVGTGELFF
TRBJ1-2,NA,TRBV2,CASREGQRLYGYTF
TRBJ1-2,NA,TRBV19,CASSIGGGGYTF
TRBJ2-1,TRBD1,TRBV9,CASSAPTGGNGNEQFF
TRBJ2-1,TRBD2,TRBV2,CARGLAGGIYSNEQFF
TRBJ2-7,TRBD2,TRBV4-1,CASSHNRSGGPPYEQYF